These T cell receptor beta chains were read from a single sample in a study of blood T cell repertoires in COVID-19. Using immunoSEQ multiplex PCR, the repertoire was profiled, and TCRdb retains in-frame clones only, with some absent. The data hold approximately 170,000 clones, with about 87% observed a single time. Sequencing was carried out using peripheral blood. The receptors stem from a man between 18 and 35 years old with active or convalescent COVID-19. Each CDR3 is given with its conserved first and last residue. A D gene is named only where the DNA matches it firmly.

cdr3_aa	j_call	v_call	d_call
CASSFLYNEQFF	TRBJ2-1	TRBV12-3/TRBV12-4	-
CASSKDQILHF	TRBJ1-6	TRBV21-1	-
CASRFRAPAGLSHEQYF	TRBJ2-7	TRBV27	-
CASSTRTGTLNQPQHF	TRBJ1-5	TRBV5-1	TRBD1
CSASGSTSYEQYF	TRBJ2-7	TRBV20-1	-
CATPVAGAGTDTQYF	TRBJ2-3	TRBV2	TRBD2
CASSQGQQETQYF	TRBJ2-5	TRBV7-6	-
CASSLAAVGGFTDTQYF	TRBJ2-3	TRBV7-2	-
CASSPTPGMHGYTF	TRBJ1-2	TRBV4-3	-
CASSIPQNTGELFF	TRBJ2-2	TRBV19	-
CAWSVTGAGPNYNSPLHF	TRBJ1-6	TRBV30	-
CASSGWRGTSLRPSETQYF	TRBJ2-5	TRBV28	TRBD2
CASSPRYNEQFF	TRBJ2-1	TRBV12-3/TRBV12-4	-
CASSLGGTGGTGELFF	TRBJ2-2	TRBV5-4	TRBD1